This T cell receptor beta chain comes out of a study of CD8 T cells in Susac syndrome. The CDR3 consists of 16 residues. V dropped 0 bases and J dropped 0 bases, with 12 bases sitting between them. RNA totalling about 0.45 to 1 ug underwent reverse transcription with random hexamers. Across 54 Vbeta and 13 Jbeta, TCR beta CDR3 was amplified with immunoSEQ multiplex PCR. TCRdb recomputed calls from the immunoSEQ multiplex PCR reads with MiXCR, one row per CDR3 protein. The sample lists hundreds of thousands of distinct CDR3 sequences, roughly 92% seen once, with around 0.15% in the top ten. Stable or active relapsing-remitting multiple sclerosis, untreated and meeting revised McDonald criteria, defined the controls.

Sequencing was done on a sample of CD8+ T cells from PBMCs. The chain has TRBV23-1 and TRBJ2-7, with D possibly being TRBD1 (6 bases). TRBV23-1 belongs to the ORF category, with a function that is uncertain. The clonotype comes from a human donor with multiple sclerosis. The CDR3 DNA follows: TGCGCCAGCAGTCAATCGAGACAGGTAAGCTCCTACGAGCAGTACTTC. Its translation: CASSQSRQVSSYEQYF.